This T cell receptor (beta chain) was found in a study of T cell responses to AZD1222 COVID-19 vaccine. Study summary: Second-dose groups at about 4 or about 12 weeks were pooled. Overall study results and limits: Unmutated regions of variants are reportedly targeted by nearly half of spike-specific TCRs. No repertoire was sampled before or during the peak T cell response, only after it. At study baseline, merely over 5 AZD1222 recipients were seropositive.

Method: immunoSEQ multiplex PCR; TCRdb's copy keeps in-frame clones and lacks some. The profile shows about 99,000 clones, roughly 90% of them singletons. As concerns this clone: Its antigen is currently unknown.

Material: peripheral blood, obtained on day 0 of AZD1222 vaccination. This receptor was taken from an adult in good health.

The CDR3 DNA reads TGTGCCAGCAGTTTACGGATAGGGGGCTTTGGCTACACCTTC. Translating it yields CASSLRIGGFGYTF. This rearrangement joins TRBV28 to TRBJ1-2; 7 bases are a match to TRBD1. The CDR3 has 14 amino acids. The germline V gene encodes CDR1 MDHEN and CDR2 SYDVKM. Losses at the gene ends were 2 bases for V and 7 bases for J; bases not matched to a gene: 7.